These 8 T cell receptor beta chains were all obtained from the same sample, sequenced in a study of regulatory T cells in long-lasting Graves disease. Documented time point: newly diagnosed GD, antithyroid drugs for less than 3 months. With RNA extracted from PBMCs as input, the TCR library was made. Arm-PCR with iRepertoire HTBI primers amplified the CDR3 regions for these TCR beta libraries. MiXCR, run by TCRdb on the multiplex PCR reads, gives a single entry per CDR3 protein. The sample yields 400,000 to 500,000 distinct CDR3 sequences, about 16% seen once. The same sample was also used in a study of T cells in Graves' hyperthyroidism and ophthalmopathy.

Here the sequenced sample was peripheral blood mononuclear cells (PBMCs), taken at new diagnosis, from a patient treated with antithyroid drugs. These receptors were collected from a woman under 30 with Graves disease.

Many counts were recorded for this clonotype. This chain uses TRBV11-2 with TRBJ2-1; D call uncertain. From germline, CDR1 is SGHAT and CDR2 FQNNGV. CDR3 size: 13 residues. The ends were cut back, 11 bases at V and 0 bases at J, with 11 bases in the middle. The chain's CDR3 is CASASSSYNEQFF. CDR3 in DNA: TGTGCCTCAGCTTCGAGCTCCTACAATGAGCAGTTCTTC.

This clonotype was counted a few times. The rearrangement joins TRBV5-1 to TRBJ2-1; TRBD1 might be the D (6 bases). V lost 5 bases and J 4 bases, leaving 13 bases between the germline ends. The germline gives CDR1 SGHRS, CDR2 YFSETQ. The CDR3 is 14 amino acids. The CDR3 here is CASSPNRAYNEQFF. DNA for the CDR3: TGCGCCAGCAGTCCGAACAGGGCTTACAATGAGCAGTTCTTC.

This clonotype came up many times. The chain uses TRBV19 and TRBJ1-2, with 7 nucleotides matching TRBD1. The CDR3 has 15 residues. Trimming took 7 bases from V and 2 from J; bases not matched to a gene: 10. The V gene's germline CDR1 is LNHDA and CDR2 SQIVND (reference sequence). This chain's CDR3 is CASTMTGRQNYGYTF. Here the CDR3 DNA reads TGTGCCAGTACTATGACAGGGAGACAGAACTATGGCTACACCTTC.

This clonotype was detected many times. The V gene is TRBV7-9, the J gene TRBJ2-3; D gene uncertain. With 3 bases removed from V and 2 bases from J, the gap between germline ends came to 12 bases. Germline CDR1 and CDR2: SEHNR and FQNEAQ (reference sequence). The CDR3 runs 15 residues. Written as DNA, the CDR3 is TGTGCCAGCAGCTTCCTACTTGGAAACACAGATACGCAGTATTTT. Protein sequence: CASSFLLGNTDTQYF.

Ten or more counts support this clonotype. V usage is TRBV11-2 and J usage is TRBJ2-1; 10 bases match TRBD2. The CDR3 length is 16 residues. Germline V CDR1 and CDR2: SGHAT, FQNNGV. Trimming cost V 5 bases and J 2 bases; bases outside gene matches: 6. The CDR3 region has the DNA TGTGCCAGCAGCCCTATAAGCGGGAGGGCCTACAATGAGCAGTTCTTC. Amino acids: CASSPISGRAYNEQFF.

This clonotype was counted at least ten times. The chain combines TRBV7-8 with TRBJ2-7; 10 nucleotides line up with TRBD1. The germline V gene encodes CDR1 SGHVS and CDR2 FQNEAQ. The ends lost 2 bases at V and 7 bases at J; junction bases unmatched: 11. This CDR3 region has 16 residues. As DNA, the CDR3 is TGTGCCAGCAGCTTATGGCCGGGACAGGGGTTTGGGGAGCAGTACTTC. As protein: CASSLWPGQGFGEQYF.

This rearrangement joins TRBV4-1 to TRBJ1-2; D is unresolved. This CDR3 is built from 14 residues. CDR1 and CDR2 from the germline V gene are MGHRA and YSYEKL. Trimming stripped 0 bases from V and 3 bases from J, with 8 bases between. CDR3 coding DNA: TGCGCCAGCAGCCAAGATATCGGTTACTATGGCTACACCTTC. The encoded protein is CASSQDIGYYGYTF.

This clonotype was picked up many times. The chain's CDR3 is CASSPYSAGVYEQYF. The CDR3 DNA reads TGTGCCAGCAGCCCCTACTCGGCGGGAGTCTACGAGCAGTACTTC. The chain joins TRBV7-9 to TRBJ2-7; 7 nucleotides align to TRBD2. Germline V gives CDR1 SEHNR, CDR2 FQNEAQ (reference sequence). The CDR3 totals 15 residues. With V trimmed by 5 bases and J by 3 bases, 10 bases remained unmatched.